The source of this T cell receptor (beta chain) is a study of PD-1 blockade in classical Hodgkin lymphoma. Across the whole study: Patients were treated with nivolumab at 3 mg/kg, and this was given intravenously every 2 weeks.

Every single patient, without exception, relapsed after autologous stem cell transplantation, and brentuximab vedotin exposure varied. Here immunoSEQ multiplex PCR was the method, and the copy in TCRdb shows in-frame clones only, minus some. In the table there are 25,000 to 35,000 clones, roughly 70% of which are singletons. This clone was counted once. As yet, its antigen is unknown. Regarding the study as a whole: Newly diagnosed patients were said to have less baseline TCR diversity than healthy donors did. CD4+ TCR diversity, unlike CD8+, climbed significantly by C4D1. Complete responders showed a baseline diversity that resembled the diversity of newly diagnosed patients.

Germline values: CDR1 LNHDA, CDR2 SQIVND (reference sequence). The CDR3 spans 15 residues. Trimming shortened V by 1 base and J by 4 bases, and 13 bases separated the two germline ends. This clonotype was obtained from a human donor with classical Hodgkin lymphoma. The chain uses TRBV19 and TRBJ1-2; tentatively, D is TRBD1 (6 bases). Sample: peripheral blood mononuclear cells (PBMCs), taken before the second cycle of nivolumab. The CDR3 is CASSIGPGTTYGYTF. CDR3 coding DNA: TGTGCCAGTAGTATAGGACCCGGGACAACCTATGGCTACACCTTC.